This T cell receptor beta chain was captured in a study of regulatory T cells in long-lasting Graves disease. The CDR3 sequence is 16 residues long. After removal of 1 base from V and 7 bases from J, the junction contained 10 bases not matched to a gene. The germline CDR1 and CDR2 sequences are LNHNV and YYDKDF (reference sequence). Study-wide results and limits: Persistent Graves' patients showed a TCR diversity that was lower than that of newly diagnosed ones.

Sequencing libraries for TCR beta were prepared with iRepertoire HTBI primers and Arm-PCR of CDR3 regions. TCRdb called the multiplex PCR reads again in MiXCR, with one record for every CDR3 protein. The sample yields 650,000 to 850,000 distinct CDR3 sequences, roughly 30% seen once. Turning to this clonotype: What it recognizes is unknown.

The time point was: persistent/refractory GD, antithyroid drugs over 5 years with positive TRAb. The TCR library was made from RNA extracted from PBMCs. The source material was peripheral blood mononuclear cells (PBMCs), sampled when the disease was refractory, from a patient treated with antithyroid drugs. The clonotype comes from a female donor with Graves disease. This chain connects TRBV15 to TRBJ2-1; 7 nucleotides line up with TRBD1. This chain's CDR3 is CATSRVLRAGGNEQFF. In nucleotides, the CDR3 is TGTGCCACCAGCAGAGTTCTGCGAGCAGGGGGTAATGAGCAGTTCTTC.